The T cell receptor beta chain under discussion was sequenced for a study of cytomegalovirus exposure and HLA in healthy donors. Vbeta (60) and Jbeta (13) primers were used in the PCR. Profiled with immunoSEQ multiplex PCR; TCRdb holds only in-frame clones, not every one. The repertoire holds about 120,000 clones, with approximately 80% as singletons. Donors showed nominal health when sampled, although they likely had unrecorded immune exposures. The CDR3 spans 16 residues. V was clipped by 0 bases and J by 7 bases; unmatched bases: 8. The germline V gene has CDR1 SGDLS and CDR2 YYNGEE. Sequenced: PBMCs. The chain couples TRBV9 to TRBJ2-2, with TRBD1 matching over 8 bases. The source of this sequence is a woman between 40 and 50 years old in good health and CMV-seronegative. CDR3 amino acids: CASSVAVDREHGELFF. The CDR3 DNA reads TGTGCCAGCAGCGTAGCCGTGGACAGGGAGCACGGGGAGCTGTTTTTT.